This T cell receptor (beta chain) emerged from a study of identical twins. Healthy Caucasians provided all donations. Germline V gives CDR1 MDHEN, CDR2 SYDVKM. The germline V and J ends were trimmed by 7 bases and 3 bases, with 10 bases remaining between them. This CDR3 is 12 amino acids long. TCRdb fed the 5' RACE reads into MiXCR, producing one record per CDR3 protein. The sample has about 250,000 distinct CDR3 sequences, approximately 8.6% seen once. In addition, the sample was reused for a study of yellow fever vaccine responses in identical twins.

This clonotype originated in a woman between 18 and 29 years old in good health. The rearrangement uses TRBV28 and TRBJ2-7, with a tentative D call TRBD2 (6 bases). The material sequenced was CD8+ T cells sorted from blood. CDR3 nucleotides: TGTGCCAGCATGGACGGGAGCTACGAGCAGTACTTC. The encoded protein is CASMDGSYEQYF.